This TCR beta chain is drawn from a study of cytomegalovirus exposure and HLA in healthy donors. Germline CDR1 and CDR2: KGHSH and LQKENI. This CDR3 is 16 amino acids long. V shed 3 bases and J 5 bases; nucleotides not matched to a gene: 3. Among the donors, all were healthy bone marrow donors. For this clone: No antigen is known for it.

Broader study findings: In a later analysis, HLA-associated TCR beta chains were more clonally expanded than equally common others. An Asian-associated ancestry cluster reportedly showed fewer N-insertions than the approximately 700-donor mean in a later analysis.

Primers included in the PCR were 60 Vbeta and 13 Jbeta primers. Sequencing used immunoSEQ multiplex PCR; TCRdb keeps in-frame clones, though not all of them. Counted here are 150,000 to 200,000 clones, roughly 79% occurring once; the ten biggest clones make up 9.7%. Sequencing was carried out using PBMCs. The rearrangement uses TRBV18 and TRBJ2-1; 14 bases match TRBD2. The source is a man younger than 30 in good health and CMV-seropositive. Written as DNA, the CDR3 is TGTGCCAGCTCACCTAAGACTAGCGGGAGGGACAATGAGCAGTTCTTC. Protein sequence: CASSPKTSGRDNEQFF. Supplemented by reference TRBV18 and TRBJ2-1, the full variable domain reads NAGVMQNPRHLVRRRGQEARLRCSPMKGHSHVYWYRQLPEEGLKFMVYLQKENIIDESGMPKERFSAEFPKEGPSILRIQQVVRGDSAAYFCASSPKTSGRDNEQFFGPGTRLTVL.